Reported below is one T cell receptor (beta chain). Its antigen remains unidentified. Per-base qualities were not stored, and no clone one base away is much larger. TCRbeta CDR3 regions were amplified from genomic DNA by means of the immunoSEQ Assay, a bias-controlled multiplex PCR. Under the source paper's analysis protocol: The number of nucleated cells in each sample was estimated by amplification of reference gene primers within the assay. To quantify the absolute abundance of each unique TCRbeta CDR3 rearrangement, sequence reads were collapsed and filtered. For each sample, productive Simpson clonality was calculated as the square root of Simpson's diversity index over productive rearrangements. As stored in TCRdb, this immuneACCESS dataset retains in-frame rearrangements with V and J assigned. A fraction of the clones does not appear; measured against another copy, unresolved V genes explain less than half of the discrepancy, and the remainder lacks a known reason. V, J and clone size are taken as reported in that table, and D and trimming were inferred from the DNA itself. The sample table records approximately 140,000 clones; 86% of these occur just once. The top ten constitute 2.3% of the sample.

In the prospective study, participants were roughly 18 to 100 years old, resided in about two dozen geographic areas of the United States, and were enrolled through a virtual design. To assign participants to cohorts, the prospective study relied on clinical history that participants themselves reported in a screening survey and a study questionnaire. ImmuneRACE Cohort 3 recovered participants were defined by two consecutive negative NP/OP PCR tests, healthcare professional clearance, or symptom resolution. Each participant in the prospective study had whole blood, serum and a nasopharyngeal or oropharyngeal swab collected by mobile phlebotomists. Participants in the prospective study had the option to provide additional blood draws and questionnaires over an approximately 2-month period. Blood samples from the prospective study were shipped frozen or at room temperature prior to DNA extraction.

This entry belongs to a study of blood T cell repertoires in COVID-19 (dated by TCRdb to 2020 to 2022). The study in broad terms: Samples from collaborators originated in the United States, Italy and Spain and spanned both the acute and convalescent phases of COVID-19. The material from the prospective study consisted of cDNA or gDNA derived from T cells, B-cell-depleted T cells, or PBMCs. Deeply sampled blood TCRbeta repertoires from subjects exposed to, actively infected with, or recovered from COVID-19 were included in the dataset. A freely available public database, intended as a resource for researchers studying the immune response to SARS-CoV-2, is where the repertoires were released. The samples were drawn from the first 160 participants of the ongoing ImmuneRACE study and from more than 1,000 subjects provided by 6 global collaborators. The sample metadata nearly always contained a de-identified subject ID, COVID-19 status, age in years and sex. HLA class I and class II types, where available, came from metadata supplied by the sample provider rather than from assay-based typing. The study at large found these results: The amount of clinical and demographic metadata varied by source and participant and was provided uncurated.

Sequencing used PBMCs or T cells enriched from blood (not recorded which). This sequence was found in a woman in her forties or fifties who had recovered from COVID-19.

For the CDR3, the sequence is CASSLLGGGAGNEQFF. In nucleotides, the sequence is TGTGCCAGCAGCTTACTCGGCGGGGGGGCGGGAAATGAGCAGTTCTTC. The chain employs TRBV11-3 and TRBJ2-1; 9 nucleotides in the junction match TRBD2. Trimming accounts for 2 bases at V and 7 bases at J, while the number of junction bases matched to no gene is 9. From its cysteine to its phenylalanine, the CDR3 spans 16 amino acids. Just the 48-base CDR3 DNA is kept, in frame starting at base 1. The germline V gene specifies SGHNT as CDR1 and YENEEA as CDR2.